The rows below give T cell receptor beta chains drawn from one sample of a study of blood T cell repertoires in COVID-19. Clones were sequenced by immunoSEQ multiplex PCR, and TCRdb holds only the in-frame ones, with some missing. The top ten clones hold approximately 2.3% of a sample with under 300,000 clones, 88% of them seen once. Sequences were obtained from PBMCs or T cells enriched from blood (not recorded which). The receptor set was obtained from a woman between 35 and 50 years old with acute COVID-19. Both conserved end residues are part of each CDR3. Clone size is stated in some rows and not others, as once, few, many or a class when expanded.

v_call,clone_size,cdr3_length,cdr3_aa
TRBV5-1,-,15,CASSRGQGYGTEAFF
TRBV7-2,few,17,CASSFLPVAGVPYEQYF
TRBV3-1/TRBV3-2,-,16,CASSPFKVRGSYEQYF
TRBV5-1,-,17,CASSHGTSGKRVETQYF
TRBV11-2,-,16,CASSPTRDRGRQPQHF
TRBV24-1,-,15,CATSEGGSGSGELFF
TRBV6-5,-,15,CASIHPGVITGELFF
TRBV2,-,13,CASFFEGAFGYTF
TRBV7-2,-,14,CASIPPGQGNTIYF
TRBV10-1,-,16,CASSRDGRGGVNEQFF
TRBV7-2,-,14,CASSLEGRAGGYTF
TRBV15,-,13,CATRKGGNTEAFF
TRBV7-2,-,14,CASSAPGQGDIQYF
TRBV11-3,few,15,CASNPGVTSTDTQYF
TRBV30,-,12,CAWSSRTGELFF
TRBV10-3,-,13,CAISGQGNYGYTF
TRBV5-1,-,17,CASSPTPNLALTDTQYF
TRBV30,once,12,CAWSADRDGYTF
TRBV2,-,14,CASSIDRTAGGAFF
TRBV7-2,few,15,CASSFAGSYNSPLHF